These T cell receptor beta chains were read from a single sample in a study of blood T cell repertoires in COVID-19. Some clones are missing from TCRdb's copy, which holds only in-frame ones; the method was immunoSEQ multiplex PCR. The table has fewer than 300,000 clones, roughly 80% seen once; the top ten hold approximately 5%. The sequencing input was PBMCs or T cells enriched from blood (not recorded which). The receptors stem from a middle-aged man who had been exposed to COVID-19. CDR3s include the opening cysteine and the closing phenylalanine or tryptophan. D genes are given only for firm matches. The size of a clone is reported for some rows only, either as once, few or many, or as a class for expanded clones.

size	D	V	J	DNA	CDR3
NA	TRBD1	TRBV19	TRBJ1-4	TGTGCCAGTAGTGCAAAGGGACAGGCTCAGATGTTTTTT	CASSAKGQAQMFF
NA	NA	TRBV29-1	TRBJ1-2	TGCAGCGTGGGGTCGGGGTATGGCTACACCTTC	CSVGSGYGYTF
few	NA	TRBV11-1	TRBJ2-2	TGTGCCAGCAGCTTGAGAGGAAGGGAGCTGTTTTTT	CASSLRGRELFF
NA	NA	TRBV20-1	TRBJ1-5	TGCAGTGCTAGTACAGGGATCAATATTGAGCCCCAGCATTTT	CSASTGINIEPQHF
NA	NA	TRBV19	TRBJ1-4	TGTGCCAGCCAGACTGCGGCTATCGGGGAACTGTTTTTT	CASQTAAIGELFF
NA	TRBD2	TRBV7-9	TRBJ2-2	TGTGCCAGCAGCTCGGGACTAGCGGGAGGAAGCGGGGAGCTGTTTTTT	CASSSGLAGGSGELFF
NA	TRBD1	TRBV25-1	TRBJ1-4	TGTGCCAGCAGACAGACAGGGAGTTTTGAAAAACTGTTTTTT	CASRQTGSFEKLFF
NA	NA	TRBV30	TRBJ1-1	TGTGCCTCGGAGGTGGAGGACACTGAAGCTTTCTTT	CASEVEDTEAFF
NA	NA	TRBV11-2	TRBJ2-1	TGTGCCAGCAGTTTAGGGGGCGGGGGAAGCTCCTACAATGAGCAGTTCTTC	CASSLGGGGSSYNEQFF
once	TRBD1	TRBV30	TRBJ1-6	TGTGCCTGCGGGCCAGGACAGGGGATTTCACCCCTCCACTTT	CACGPGQGISPLHF
NA	NA	TRBV19	TRBJ2-6	TGTGCCAGTGGCCATTTGGGGGCCAACGTCCTGACTTTC	CASGHLGANVLTF
NA	NA	TRBV29-1	TRBJ2-1	TGCAGCGGTTTGCGGGGTTCAGTCAATGAGCAGTTCTTC	CSGLRGSVNEQFF
NA	NA	TRBV5-1	TRBJ2-2	TGCGCCAGCAGCTTGGCCTCGTATAGCGGGGAGCTGTTTTTT	CASSLASYSGELFF
NA	NA	TRBV6-5	TRBJ2-1	TGTGCCAGCAGTTTGGTACCACAGCAAAAAGGAAATGAGCAGTTCTTC	CASSLVPQQKGNEQFF
NA	TRBD1	TRBV6-2/TRBV6-3	TRBJ1-2	TGTGCCAGCAGTGGGCCACAGGGGGCTGATGGCTACACCTTC	CASSGPQGADGYTF
NA	NA	TRBV7-9	TRBJ1-1	TGTGCCAGCAGCTTAGAAGGGGTTGGGTACACTGAAGCTTTCTTT	CASSLEGVGYTEAFF
NA	TRBD2	TRBV27	TRBJ2-1	TGTGCCAGCAGAAGGGACATTTCAACTAGCGGCAATGAGCAGTTCTTC	CASRRDISTSGNEQFF
NA	NA	TRBV7-9	TRBJ2-7	TGTGCCAGCAGAGGGGCCTCCTACGAGCAGTACTTC	CASRGASYEQYF
NA	NA	TRBV13	TRBJ1-6	TGTGCCAGCAGCTTAGTGGGGGGTGTGGCGAATCCCCTCCACTTT	CASSLVGGVANPLHF
NA	NA	TRBV2	TRBJ1-3	TGTGCCAGCATGACTGCTCCCCACTCTGGAAACACCATATATTTT	CASMTAPHSGNTIYF
NA	TRBD1	TRBV7-9	TRBJ1-4	TGTGCCAGCAGCCTTGGGACAGGGGGTGAAAAACTGTTTTTT	CASSLGTGGEKLFF
NA	NA	TRBV10-2	TRBJ1-5	TGCGCCAGCAGTGGCGGTAGCAATCAGCCCCAGCATTTT	CASSGGSNQPQHF
NA	TRBD2	TRBV29-1	TRBJ2-1	TGCAGCGTTCAGGGACTAGGGAATGAGCAGTTCTTC	CSVQGLGNEQFF
NA	NA	TRBV5-1	TRBJ1-3	TGCGCCAGCAGCTTGGTACACGGAGCCTCTGGAAACACCATATATTTT	CASSLVHGASGNTIYF
NA	NA	TRBV24-1	TRBJ1-2	TGTGCCACCAGTGATACAGGGCGGGATGGCTACACCTTC	CATSDTGRDGYTF